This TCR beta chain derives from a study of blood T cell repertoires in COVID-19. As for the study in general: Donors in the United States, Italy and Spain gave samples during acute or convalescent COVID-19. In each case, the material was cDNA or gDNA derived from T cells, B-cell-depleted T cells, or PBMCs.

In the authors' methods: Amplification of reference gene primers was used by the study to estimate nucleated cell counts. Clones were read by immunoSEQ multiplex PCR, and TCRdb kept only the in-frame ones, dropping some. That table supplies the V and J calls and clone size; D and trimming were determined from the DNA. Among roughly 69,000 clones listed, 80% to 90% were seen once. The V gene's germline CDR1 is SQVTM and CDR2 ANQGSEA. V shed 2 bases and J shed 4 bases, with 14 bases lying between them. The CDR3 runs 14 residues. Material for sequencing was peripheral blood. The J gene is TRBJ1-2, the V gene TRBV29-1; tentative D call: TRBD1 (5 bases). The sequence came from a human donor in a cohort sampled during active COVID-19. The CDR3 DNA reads TGCAGCGTTGAACGCAGGGTTAAACTCTATGGCTACACCTTC. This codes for CSVERRVKLYGYTF.